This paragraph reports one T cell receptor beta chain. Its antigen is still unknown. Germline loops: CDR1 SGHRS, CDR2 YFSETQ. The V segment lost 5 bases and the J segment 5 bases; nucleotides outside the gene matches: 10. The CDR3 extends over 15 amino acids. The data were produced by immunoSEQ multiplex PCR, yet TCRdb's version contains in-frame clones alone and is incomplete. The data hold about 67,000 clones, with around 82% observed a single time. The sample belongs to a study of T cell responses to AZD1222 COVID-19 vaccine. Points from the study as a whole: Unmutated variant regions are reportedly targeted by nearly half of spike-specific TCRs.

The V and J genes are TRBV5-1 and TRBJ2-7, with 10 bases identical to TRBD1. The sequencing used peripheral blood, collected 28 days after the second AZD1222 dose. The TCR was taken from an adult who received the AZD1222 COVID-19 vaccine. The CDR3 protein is CASRLTPGTGDEQYF. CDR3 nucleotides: TGCGCCAGCAGGTTGACGCCTGGGACAGGGGACGAGCAGTACTTC.